This T cell receptor beta chain comes out of a study of cytomegalovirus exposure and HLA in healthy donors. Overall study context: In terms of ancestry, the Caucasian-associated cluster contained 81% of the 350 to 450 genotyped donors. Study-level results: TCR beta chain V- and J-gene trimming was linked, in a later analysis, to a missense variant in DCLRE1C. The study reported that TCR beta sequences accurately predicted HLA-A and HLA-B alleles in most subjects.

Remarks on this clone: Antigen specificity is unknown.

The primer mix had 60 Vbeta and 13 Jbeta primers. Repertoires were generated with immunoSEQ multiplex PCR, while TCRdb's copy carries only in-frame clones and drops some. Among about 140,000 clones listed, approximately 82% were seen once. Sequenced: PBMCs. The receptor was derived from a woman aged 40 to 50 in good health and CMV-seronegative.

CDR3 in amino acids: CASNLITGTGGYTF. The CDR3 region has the DNA TGTGCCAGCAACCTAATTACCGGGACAGGTGGCTACACCTTC. V usage is TRBV6-5 and J usage is TRBJ1-2, with 8 bases lining up with TRBD1. The junction had 11 bases not matched to a gene; V was cut back by 7 bases and J by 7 bases. Germline V lookup: CDR1 MNHEY, CDR2 SVGAGI. The CDR3 is 14 amino acids.